The 5 T cell receptor beta chains given below trace back to one sample, sequenced in a study of shared clonotypes between healthy human individuals. Sequenced by immunoSEQ multiplex PCR; TCRdb stores in-frame clones only, minus some. The table has over 2 million clones, 85% to 95% seen once. Sequencing was done on a sample of naive CD4+ T cells from PBMCs. Subset noted: CD45RA+ positively selected. These receptors were obtained from a man between 18 and 35 years old in good health. Some clones in this sample may be carry-over from other donors' samples.

This chain joins TRBV5-1 and TRBJ2-7, with 15 bases lining up with TRBD2. CDR3 length: 18 amino acids. CDR1 SGHRS and CDR2 YFSETQ come from the germline V gene. Trimming removed 4 bases from V and 5 bases from J; junction bases left unmatched: 13. The CDR3 sequence: CASSDQGLAGGLVNEQYF. The CDR3 nucleotides are TGCGCCAGCAGCGACCAGGGACTAGCGGGAGGCCTCGTCAACGAGCAGTACTTC.

The J gene is TRBJ2-5, the V gene TRBV19, with 8 bases identical to TRBD1. This CDR3 is 13 amino acids long. Germline loops: CDR1 LNHDA, CDR2 SQIVND (reference sequence). V lost 3 bases, J lost 3 bases, and 0 bases stayed unmatched. DNA of the CDR3: TGTGCCAGTAGTATGGACAGGGAAGAGACCCAGTACTTC. Amino acid sequence: CASSMDREETQYF.

This rearrangement joins TRBV4-1 to TRBJ2-5, with D tentatively TRBD1 or TRBD2 (5 bases each). The CDR3 runs 15 residues. Germline V gene lookup returns CDR1 MGHRA and CDR2 YSYEKL. V dropped 1 base and J dropped 1 base, with 10 bases sitting between them. The CDR3 loop is CASSQVGGFQETQYF. The CDR3 DNA is TGCGCCAGCAGCCAAGTTGGGGGATTCCAAGAGACCCAGTACTTC.

V and J are TRBV11-1 and TRBJ1-1; the D is unclear. The CDR3 is made up of 13 amino acids. V was trimmed by 3 bases and J by 3 bases, leaving 8 bases between them. The V gene's germline CDR1 is SGHAT and CDR2 FQDESV (reference sequence). The CDR3 DNA is TGTGCCAGCAGCTTTGGGGAGTACACTGAAGCTTTCTTT. Amino acids: CASSFGEYTEAFF.

The V gene is TRBV6-1, the J gene TRBJ2-7; 9 bases line up with TRBD2. This CDR3 comprises 17 residues. V shed 2 bases, J shed 3 bases, and the junction held 11 bases outside the gene matches. Germline CDR1 reads MNHNS; CDR2 reads SASEGT. CDR3 residues: CASSERAAGGIFYEQYF. The CDR3 DNA is TGTGCCAGCAGTGAAAGGGCGGCGGGAGGGATTTTCTACGAGCAGTACTTC.